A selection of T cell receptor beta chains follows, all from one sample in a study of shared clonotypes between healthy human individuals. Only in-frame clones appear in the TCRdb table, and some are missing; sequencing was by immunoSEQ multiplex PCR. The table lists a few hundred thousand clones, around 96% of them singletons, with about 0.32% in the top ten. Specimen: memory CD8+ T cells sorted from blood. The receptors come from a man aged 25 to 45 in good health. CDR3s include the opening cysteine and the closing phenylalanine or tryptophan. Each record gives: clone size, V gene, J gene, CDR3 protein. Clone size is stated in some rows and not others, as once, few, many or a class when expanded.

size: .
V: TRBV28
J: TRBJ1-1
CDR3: CASSSLGRTEAFF

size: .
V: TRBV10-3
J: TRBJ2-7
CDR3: CAISESRTGEPSNEQYF

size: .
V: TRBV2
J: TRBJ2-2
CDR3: CASSEALAGARRGELFF

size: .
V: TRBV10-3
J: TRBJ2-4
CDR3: CAISEGGIKNIQYF

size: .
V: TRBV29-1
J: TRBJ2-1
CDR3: CSVGLPGEQFF

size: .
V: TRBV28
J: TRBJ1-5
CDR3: CASSLSRTVDQPQHF

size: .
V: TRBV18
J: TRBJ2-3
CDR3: CASSPGGDTQYF

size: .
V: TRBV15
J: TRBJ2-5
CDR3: CATSRVGSANVMETQYF

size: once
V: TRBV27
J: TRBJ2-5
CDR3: CASSPTRTSGYQETQYF

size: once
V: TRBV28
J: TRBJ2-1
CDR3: CASSQTGRRALYNEQFF

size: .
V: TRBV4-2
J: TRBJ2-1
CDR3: CASSQDPRTGGIGEQFF

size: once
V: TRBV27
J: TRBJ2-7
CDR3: CASSLLGQGASYEQYF

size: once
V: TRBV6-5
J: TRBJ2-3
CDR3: CASSYAGGLTDTQYF

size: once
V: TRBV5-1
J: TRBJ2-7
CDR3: CASREDRPYEQYF

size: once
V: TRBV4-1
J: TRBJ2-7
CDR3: CASSHRAGSGSDLTYEQYF

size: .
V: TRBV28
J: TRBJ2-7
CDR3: CASSGAGLGPYEQYF

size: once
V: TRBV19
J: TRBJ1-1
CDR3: CASLLLGSGNTEAFF

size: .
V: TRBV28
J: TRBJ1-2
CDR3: CASSLGGTANYGYTF

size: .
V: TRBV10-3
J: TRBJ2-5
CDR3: CAISQREEETQYF

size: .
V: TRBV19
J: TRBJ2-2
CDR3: CASSNDGTGELFF

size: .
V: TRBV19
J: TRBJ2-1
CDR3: CASSILGAGKNEQFF

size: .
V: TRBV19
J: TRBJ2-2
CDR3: CASSKGLAGMGTGELFF

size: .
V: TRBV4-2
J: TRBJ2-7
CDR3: CASSQDLGSTSYEQYF

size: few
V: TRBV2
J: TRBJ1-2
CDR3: CASTGGGRDYGYTF

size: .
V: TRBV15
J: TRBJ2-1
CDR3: CATSRDPGVPYNEQFF

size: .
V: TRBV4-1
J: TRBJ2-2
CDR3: CASSPRREAGELFF

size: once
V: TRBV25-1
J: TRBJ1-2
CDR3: CASSEYVDVQGWYGYTF

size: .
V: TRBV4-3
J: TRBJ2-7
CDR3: CASSQGIAYEQYF